This record looks at one T cell receptor beta chain sequence and its context. This sample was included in a study of blood T cell repertoires in COVID-19. The overall study: Acute-phase and convalescent COVID-19 samples originated in the United States, Italy and Spain. Sources were T cells, B-cell-depleted T cells, or PBMCs; the material itself was cDNA or gDNA.

Using immunoSEQ multiplex PCR, the repertoire was profiled, and TCRdb retains in-frame clones only, with some absent. Of under 300,000 clones in the sample, 65% to 85% are singletons; the top ten hold approximately 3.6%. Enrollees, roughly 18 to 89 years old, lived in 24 US areas. Donors in Cohort 3 who had recovered were those with two negative PCRs, healthcare professional clearance, or resolution of their symptoms. V trimming: 1 base; J trimming: 14 bases; junction bases outside the gene matches: 12. This CDR3 is 16 amino acids long. Germline assignment: CDR1 SGHVS and CDR2 FQNEAQ. This TCR derives from a man in his fifties or sixties who had recovered from COVID-19. Input material: PBMCs or T cells enriched from blood (not recorded which). The V and J genes are TRBV7-8 and TRBJ1-6, with TRBD1 identical over 9 bases. CDR3 nucleotide sequence: TGTGCCAGCAGCTTAGGGGACAGGGTGGGGAATCTAGCCCTCCACTTT. Its translation is CASSLGDRVGNLALHF.